Below are 10 T cell receptor beta chains sequenced from a single sample in a study of beta chain features in type 1 diabetes. Expressed TCRB transcripts were sequenced because the isolated RNA had all been reverse transcribed beforehand. The table came from immunoSEQ multiplex PCR; TCRdb's copy has only in-frame clones and leaves some out. The sample carries around 450,000 clones, around 10% recorded once. The sample consisted of naive CD4+ T cells from blood. These receptors originate from a woman aged 18-29 years in good health.

This clone has more than one count but fewer than ten. The chain links TRBV2 to TRBJ2-3; D gene uncertain. The CDR3 consists of 12 residues. Deletions cut 8 bases from V and 4 bases from J, with 10 bases between. In germline, CDR1 is SNHLY, CDR2 FYNNEI. The CDR3 DNA follows: TGTGCCAGCGGATTAGTCGCAGATACGCAGTATTTT. Protein product: CASGLVADTQYF.

V gene TRBV6-5 combines with J gene TRBJ2-5, with D possibly called TRBD1 or TRBD2 (5 bases each). This CDR3 region has 13 residues. Germline-derived CDR1 and CDR2 are MNHEY and SVGAGI. V was shortened by 4 bases and J by 4 bases, with 10 bases between the two germline ends. The CDR3 DNA is TGTGCCAGCAGTTTACCCGGGGCAGAGACCCAGTACTTC. It encodes CASSLPGAETQYF.

This sequence joins TRBV4-1 and TRBJ1-2, with no clear D. Trimming took off 1 base at V and 1 base at J, with 7 bases between the two ends. Germline loops: CDR1 MGHRA, CDR2 YSYEKL. There are 14 residues in the CDR3. The CDR3 loop is CASSQVGLNYGYTF. CDR3 bases: TGCGCCAGCAGCCAAGTGGGCCTTAACTATGGCTACACCTTC.

V usage is TRBV6-5 and J usage is TRBJ1-2; D is possibly TRBD1 (5 bases). V dropped 6 bases and J dropped 2 bases, with 10 bases sitting between them. The germline CDR1 and CDR2 sequences are MNHEY and SVGAGI. The CDR3 extends over 13 amino acids. CDR3 coding DNA: TGTGCCAGCAGGGGGACGGGGAACTATGGCTACACCTTC. It yields the protein CASRGTGNYGYTF.

The V call is TRBV28, the J call TRBJ2-5; TRBD2 might be the D (6 bases). Trimming took off 2 bases at V and 4 bases at J, with 11 bases between the two ends. Per the germline V gene, CDR1 is MDHEN and CDR2 is SYDVKM. The CDR3 is 14 amino acids. This chain's CDR3 is CASSLAGGTETQYF. CDR3 DNA: TGTGCCAGCAGTTTAGCCGGGGGAACAGAGACCCAGTACTTC.

CDR3 residues: CSVGGATDTQYF. CDR3 DNA sequence: TGCAGCGTTGGAGGGGCTACAGATACGCAGTATTTT. The J gene is TRBJ2-3, the V gene TRBV29-1; D possibly matches TRBD1 or TRBD2 (5 bases each). V lost 4 bases and J 3 bases, leaving 8 bases between the germline ends. This CDR3 is built from 12 residues. Germline CDR1 and CDR2: SQVTM and ANQGSEA.

Note on this clone: This CDR3 is also generated by other DNA sequences in the sample. The V call is TRBV30, the J call TRBJ2-3; TRBD2 agrees at 10 bases. CDR1 GTSNPN and CDR2 SVGIG come from the germline V gene (reference sequence). CDR3 size: 13 residues. Trimming cost V 5 bases and J 1 base; bases outside gene matches: 0. The CDR3 DNA sequence: TGTGCCTGGGGGACTAGCGGCACAGATACGCAGTATTTT. Translated: CAWGTSGTDTQYF.

The chain uses TRBV7-9 and TRBJ1-2; 7 positions agree with TRBD1. With 5 bases clipped from V and 0 bases from J, the junction kept 3 bases outside the gene matches. The CDR3 totals 14 residues. Germline CDR1 SEHNR, CDR2 FQNEAQ (reference sequence). The chain's CDR3 is CASSKGQSNYGYTF. CDR3 DNA: TGTGCCAGCAGCAAGGGACAGTCTAACTATGGCTACACCTTC.

This clone was counted only a few times. The chain has TRBV19 and TRBJ2-6, with D unclear. The V and J ends lost 4 bases and 6 bases respectively, with 10 bases between them. The CDR3 consists of 14 residues. In germline, CDR1 is LNHDA, CDR2 SQIVND (reference sequence). CDR3 protein: CASSTRAKANVLTF. The CDR3, as DNA: TGTGCCAGTAGTACTCGGGCTAAGGCCAACGTCCTGACTTTC.

The chain has TRBV9 and TRBJ2-5, with no clear D. Germline V gene sequence: CDR1 SGDLS, CDR2 YYNGEE. V was cut by 0 bases and J by 3 bases, with 6 bases left in between. The CDR3 has 13 residues. The CDR3 DNA reads as TGTGCCAGCAGCGTAGATCCGAAAGAGACCCAGTACTTC. Protein product: CASSVDPKETQYF.